The clone carrying this T cell receptor beta chain showed up just a few times. Its antigen is not known. Preparing the TCRbeta library involved the use of unique molecular identifiers. MiXCR was run by TCRdb on the PCR reads, yielding one entry per CDR3 protein. Of hundreds of thousands of distinct CDR3 sequences detected, 13% appear once; the ten largest clones hold around 0.8%. These data originate in a study of T-cell reconstitution after alpha-beta-depleted transplantation in children. Findings of the study overall: Alpha-beta T cells about two months after transplant reportedly derived from several hundred expanded graft clones. The study traced high day-60 TCRbeta diversity in some patients to surviving recipient T cells and thymic progenitors. Hyperexpanded clones declined; after one year, newly produced T cells mostly supplied diversity.

V lost 1 base, J lost 5 bases, and 12 bases lay in between. The germline V gene encodes CDR1 SGHVS and CDR2 FQNEAQ. The CDR3 loop spans 15 amino acids. The input for sequencing was PBMCs, taken before TCRalphabeta/CD19-depleted stem cell transplant. The receptor's source is a girl aged 2 to 10 with congenital amegakaryocytic thrombocytopenia, due to receive a stem cell transplant. The genes are TRBV7-8 and TRBJ1-5, with a tentative D call TRBD1 (6 bases). DNA of the CDR3: TGTGCCAGCAGCTTAGTTTCAGGGGCCGATCAGCCCCAGCATTTT. It encodes CASSLVSGADQPQHF.